This T cell receptor (beta chain) is drawn from a study of vaccination effects on CD4 cells after COVID-19. Looking at the study overall: Sampling occurred 16 days and one week pre-vaccination in two convalescent patients.

This clone was recorded a few times. Antigen specificity is unknown. The junction departs from the called germline gene at one end, perhaps through a read error. The study's findings and limits: Late post-vaccination, clones induced by infection and those induced by vaccine underwent marked clonal contraction. The study found that post-vaccine spike-reactive clones in convalescents were mainly new vaccine-induced clones.

Measured with immunoSEQ multiplex PCR; TCRdb has only the in-frame clones, and not every one. Of around 47,000 clones in the sample, around 72% were seen once. CD4+ T cells specific for antigen were expanded with viral peptide pools by the ViraFEST assay before sequencing. Following culture for around 10 days, CD4+ T cells were isolated. It was between March and December 2020 that the person had a SARS-CoV-2 infection confirmed by PCR. Cultures used 2.1 million or so PBMC per well, 9 to 10 IU/ml IL-2 and 9.5 to 10 ug/ml peptides. The CDR3 extends over 14 amino acids. CDR1 and CDR2 from the germline V gene are LNHDA and SQIVND (reference sequence).

The rearrangement joins TRBV19 to TRBJ1-4; unclear D gene. The source was CD4+ T cells from PBMCs cultured with a peptide pool, collected before COVID-19 vaccination. The origin of this receptor is a human donor who had a prior SARS-CoV-2 infection. The CDR3 DNA sequence: TGTGCCAGTAGTATGGGCAGGCTGAATGAGAAACTGTTTTTT. Protein sequence: CASSMGRLNEKLFF.